This entry features one TCR beta chain sequence. The antigen remains unidentified. This entry comes from a study of chemoradiotherapy in HPV16-positive cancers. Clones were read by immunoSEQ multiplex PCR, and TCRdb kept only the in-frame ones, dropping some. The table includes 4,000 to 5,000 clones, more than 85% detected once. Study-level results: In HPV16-positive patients, HPV-responsive T-cell expansion tracked better recurrence-free survival.

V lost 4 bases and J 5 bases, leaving 9 bases between the germline ends. The CDR3 has 14 amino acids. Germline V gives CDR1 MNHNS, CDR2 SASEGT. The receptor was derived from a human donor with HPV-associated anogenital cancer. This chain connects TRBV6-1 to TRBJ1-6; tentatively, D is TRBD1 (6 bases). This material was obtained from a patient who underwent chemoradiotherapy. The CDR3 DNA is TGTGCCAGCAGTGCCACAGGGAATAATTCACCCCTCCACTTT. Translating it yields CASSATGNNSPLHF.